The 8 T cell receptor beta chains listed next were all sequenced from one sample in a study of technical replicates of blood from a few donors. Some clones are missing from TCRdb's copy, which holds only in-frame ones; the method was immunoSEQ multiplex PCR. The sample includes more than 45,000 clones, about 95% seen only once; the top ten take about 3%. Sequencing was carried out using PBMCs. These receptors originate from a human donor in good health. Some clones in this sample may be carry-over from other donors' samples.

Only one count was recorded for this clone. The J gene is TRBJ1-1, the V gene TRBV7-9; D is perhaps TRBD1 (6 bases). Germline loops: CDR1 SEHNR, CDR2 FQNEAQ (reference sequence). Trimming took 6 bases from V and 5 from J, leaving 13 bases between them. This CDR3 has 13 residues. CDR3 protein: CASRLTGLTEAFF. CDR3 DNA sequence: TGTGCCAGCAGACTTACAGGGCTGACTGAAGCTTTCTTT.

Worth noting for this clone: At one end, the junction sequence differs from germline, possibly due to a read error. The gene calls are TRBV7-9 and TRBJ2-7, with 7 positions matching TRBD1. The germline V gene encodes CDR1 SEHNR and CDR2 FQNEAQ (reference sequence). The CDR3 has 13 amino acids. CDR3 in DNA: TGTGCCAGCAGCTGGGGGACAGCCTACGGGCAGTACTTC. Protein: CASSWGTAYGQYF.

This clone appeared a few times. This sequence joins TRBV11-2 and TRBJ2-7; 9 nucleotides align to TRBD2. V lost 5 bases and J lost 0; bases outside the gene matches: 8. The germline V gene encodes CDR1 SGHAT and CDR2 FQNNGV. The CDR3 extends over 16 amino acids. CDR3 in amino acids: CASSHVAGAHSYEQYF. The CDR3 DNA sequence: TGTGCCAGCAGCCACGTAGCGGGGGCCCACTCCTACGAGCAGTACTTC.

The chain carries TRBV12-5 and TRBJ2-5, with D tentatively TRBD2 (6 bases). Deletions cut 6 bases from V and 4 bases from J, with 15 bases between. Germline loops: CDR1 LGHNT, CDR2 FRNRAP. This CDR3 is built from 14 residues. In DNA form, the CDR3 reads TGTGCTAGTGGCCGACTAGGGAGTCCAGAGACCCAGTACTTC. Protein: CASGRLGSPETQYF.

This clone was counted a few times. CDR3 sequence (DNA): TGTGCCAGCAGCTTAGGTGGGACAAACAATGAGCAGTTCTTC. This translates into CASSLGGTNNEQFF. The V and J genes are TRBV7-3 and TRBJ2-1; possible D gene TRBD1, 6 bases. Germline-derived CDR1 and CDR2 are SGHTA and FQGTGA. The CDR3 runs to 14 residues. V gave up 2 bases and J gave up 5 bases, with 10 bases separating them.

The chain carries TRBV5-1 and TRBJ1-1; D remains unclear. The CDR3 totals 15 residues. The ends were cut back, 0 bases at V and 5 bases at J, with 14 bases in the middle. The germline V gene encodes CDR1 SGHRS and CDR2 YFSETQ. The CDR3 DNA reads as TGCGCCAGCAGCTTGGAGATGGGAGGTCGGACTGAAGCTTTCTTT. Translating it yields CASSLEMGGRTEAFF.

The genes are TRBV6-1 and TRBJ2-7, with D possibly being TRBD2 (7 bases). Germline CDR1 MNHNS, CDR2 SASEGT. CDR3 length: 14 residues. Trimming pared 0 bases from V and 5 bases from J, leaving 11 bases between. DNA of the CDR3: TGTGCCAGCAGTGAAGCCGGCGGGGGCCACGAGCAGTACTTC. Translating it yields CASSEAGGGHEQYF.

CDR3 coding DNA: TGTGCCAGCAGCGAGGACAGGGGTCAGCCCCAGCATTTT. Protein: CASSEDRGQPQHF. The chain combines TRBV6-5 with TRBJ1-5; TRBD1 agrees at 9 bases. This CDR3 is 13 amino acids long. The germline CDR1 and CDR2 sequences are MNHEY and SVGAGI. V dropped 6 bases and J dropped 6; count of bases not matched to a gene: 3.